The source of this T cell receptor beta chain is a study of blood T cell repertoires in COVID-19. Study context: Samples representing acute and convalescent COVID-19 were sourced from the United States, Italy and Spain.

This CDR3 is 13 amino acids long. V dropped 4 bases and J dropped 6 bases, with 14 bases sitting between them. Germline lookup yields CDR1 SGHNT and CDR2 YYREEE (reference sequence). Produced via immunoSEQ multiplex PCR; TCRdb's table is partial and in-frame only. This table has 200,000 to 250,000 clones, about nine tenths appearing once. Which cohort a participant joined came from the clinical history participants gave. Recovered participants had two consecutive negative NP/OP PCR tests, healthcare professional clearance, or symptom resolution. The source of this sequence is a man in his forties who had recovered from COVID-19. Sequencing was carried out using PBMCs or T cells enriched from blood (not recorded which). This chain uses TRBV5-4 with TRBJ2-7; D might be TRBD1 (8 bases). The CDR3 sequence is CASSDYRGGEQYF. CDR3 coding DNA: TGTGCCAGCAGCGATTACAGGGGGGGCGAGCAGTACTTC.